Listed here are 24 T cell receptor beta chains from one sample, sequenced in a study of yellow fever vaccine responses in identical twins. Each CDR3 protein gets one entry after TCRdb re-called the RT-PCR reads with MiXCR. In the table there are under 30,000 distinct CDR3 sequences, roughly 80% of which are singletons. This specimen was T cells from blood (PBMCs), unsorted or a sorted subset (not recorded which), taken before or after yellow fever vaccination (not recorded which). Receptors originate from a woman between 18 and 29 years old who received the yellow fever vaccine.

The rearrangement joins TRBV4-1 to TRBJ2-2; D remains unclear. The length of the CDR3 is 15 residues. The germline V gene has CDR1 MGHRA and CDR2 YSYEKL. V shed 6 bases and J shed 1 base, with 12 bases lying between them. The CDR3 coding sequence is TGCGCCAGCAGACATAGCAACATGAACACCGGGGAGCTGTTTTTT. It encodes CASRHSNMNTGELFF.

The V and J genes are TRBV27 and TRBJ2-1; 8 bases line up with TRBD1. V gave up 3 bases and J gave up 6 bases; unmatched junction bases: 7. This CDR3 spans 15 amino acids. CDR1 and CDR2 from the germline V gene are MNHEY and SMNVEV (reference sequence). The CDR3 bases are TGTGCCAGCAGTTTCTCGGGGACAGGACTCAATGAGCAGTTCTTC. It codes for CASSFSGTGLNEQFF.

The CDR3 protein is CATSDTTSGGAQETQYF. The CDR3 region has the DNA TGTGCCACCAGTGACACCACTAGCGGCGGTGCCCAAGAGACCCAGTACTTC. The genes are TRBV24-1 and TRBJ2-5; TRBD2 aligns across 8 bases. V lost 4 bases and J lost 1; bases outside the gene matches: 10. The V gene's germline CDR1 is KGHDR and CDR2 SFDVKD. The CDR3 spans 17 residues.

The V call is TRBV27, the J call TRBJ2-1; maybe TRBD2 (6 bases). V was pared by 3 bases and J by 7 bases, with 16 bases between. Germline V lookup: CDR1 MNHEY, CDR2 SMNVEV (reference sequence). The CDR3 is 15 amino acids. The CDR3 region is CASSLGGTPVNEQFF. CDR3 DNA sequence: TGTGCCAGCAGTTTGGGGGGAACCCCCGTAAATGAGCAGTTCTTC.

The J gene is TRBJ2-1, the V gene TRBV27; D gene unclear. Deletions cut 3 bases from V and 8 bases from J, with 17 bases between. This CDR3 contains 15 residues. CDR1 is MNHEY and CDR2 is SMNVEV in the germline V gene (reference sequence). CDR3 protein: CASSLFTAIIDEQFF. CDR3 bases: TGTGCCAGCAGTTTGTTTACAGCGATTATTGATGAGCAGTTCTTC.

The gene calls are TRBV19 and TRBJ1-5; possible D gene TRBD1, 5 bases. CDR3 length: 13 residues. The germline CDR1 and CDR2 sequences are LNHDA and SQIVND (reference sequence). The V and J ends lost 8 bases and 0 bases respectively, with 8 bases between them. The CDR3 is CASAQGSNQPQHF. The CDR3 DNA follows: TGTGCCAGTGCCCAGGGTAGCAATCAGCCCCAGCATTTT.

This chain uses TRBV5-5 with TRBJ2-2; no definite D call. There are 11 residues in the CDR3. Germline CDR1 reads SGHKS; CDR2 reads YYEKEE (reference sequence). V was cut by 1 base and J by 7 bases, with 2 bases left in between. In DNA, the CDR3 is TGTGCCAGCAGCTTGATCGGGGAGCTGTTTTTT. Its translation: CASSLIGELFF.

V usage is TRBV10-1 and J usage is TRBJ2-1; 8 bases line up with TRBD2. The germline gives CDR1 WNHNN, CDR2 SYGVQD (reference sequence). This CDR3 is built from 15 residues. The J segment lost 6 bases and the V segment lost 3 bases, leaving 7 bases of the junction unmatched. Here the CDR3 reads CASSEPGGGPNEQFF. CDR3 in DNA: TGCGCCAGCAGTGAACCGGGGGGGGGCCCCAATGAGCAGTTCTTC.

The chain combines TRBV5-1 with TRBJ2-1; no reliable D call. The germline V and J ends were trimmed by 4 bases and 7 bases, with 18 bases remaining between them. Per the germline V gene, CDR1 is SGHRS and CDR2 is YFSETQ. This CDR3 comprises 15 residues. The CDR3, as DNA: TGCGCCAGCAGCCCCGACCCCCGGACGCGAAATGAGCAGTTCTTC. Its translation: CASSPDPRTRNEQFF.

Only a few counts were recorded for this clonotype. The chain links TRBV16 to TRBJ2-7; D unresolved. Looked up from germline, CDR1 is KGHSY and CDR2 is FQNENV. The CDR3 has 13 residues. Deletions cut 4 bases from V and 3 bases from J, with 10 bases between. As DNA, the CDR3 is TGTGCCAGCAGCCCGGCACTGCACTACGAGCAGTACGTC. It translates to CASSPALHYEQYV.

The rearrangement uses TRBV11-1 and TRBJ2-1, with 9 bases that match TRBD2. CDR1 is SGHAT and CDR2 is FQDESV in the germline V gene (reference sequence). V was clipped by 0 bases and J by 4 bases; unmatched bases: 13. CDR3 size: 19 residues. Written as DNA, the CDR3 is TGTGCCAGCAGCTTAGCCCGGTTTGAGACTAGCGGAAAATACAATGAGCAGTTCTTC. It translates to CASSLARFETSGKYNEQFF.

This sequence joins TRBV28 and TRBJ2-3; no clear D. Germline CDR1 and CDR2: MDHEN and SYDVKM. With 6 bases removed from V and 0 bases from J, the gap between germline ends came to 7 bases. This CDR3 has 13 residues. The CDR3 coding sequence is TGTGCCAGCAGACTTCGTAGCACAGATACGCAGTATTTT. Its translation: CASRLRSTDTQYF.

This chain links TRBV11-2 with TRBJ2-7, with TRBD1 matching over 7 bases. Germline assignment: CDR1 SGHAT and CDR2 FQNNGV. V gave up 4 bases and J gave up 3 bases; unmatched junction bases: 3. The CDR3 has 13 amino acids. The CDR3 sequence: CASSYGTDYEQYV. The CDR3 DNA follows: TGTGCCAGCAGCTACGGGACAGACTACGAGCAGTACGTC.

The rearrangement links TRBV5-4 to TRBJ2-5, with 13 bases identical to TRBD2. CDR1 SGHNT and CDR2 YYREEE come from the germline V gene (reference sequence). J gave up 5 bases and V 0 bases, and 4 bases lay outside the gene matches. This CDR3 has 16 amino acids. CDR3 in DNA: TGTGCCAGCAGCTTGGTCGGGACTAGCGGGGTGGAGACCCAGTACTTC. Translating it yields CASSLVGTSGVETQYF.

A single count supports this clonotype. The chain uses TRBV20-1 and TRBJ2-1; 9 bases match TRBD2. The CDR3 has 13 amino acids. CDR1 DFQATT and CDR2 SNEGSKA come from the germline V gene (reference sequence). The V segment lost 7 bases and the J segment 6 bases; nucleotides outside the gene matches: 7. The CDR3: CSVSAGGFNEQFF. CDR3 in DNA: TGCAGTGTGTCAGCGGGAGGATTCAATGAGCAGTTCTTC.

This clonotype was detected only a few times. The chain combines TRBV2 with TRBJ2-1; D perhaps matches TRBD1 (6 bases). V was pared by 2 bases and J by 7 bases, with 15 bases between. The germline V gene has CDR1 SNHLY and CDR2 FYNNEI. The CDR3 is made up of 15 amino acids. CDR3 bases: TGTGCCAGCAGTGAATTTTGGGGTACAGGGAATGAGCAGTTCTTC. Translated, it gives CASSEFWGTGNEQFF. Supplemented by reference TRBV2 and TRBJ2-1, the full variable domain reads EPEVTQTPSHQVTQMGQEVILRCVPISNHLYFYWYRQILGQKVEFLVSFYNNEISEKSEIFDDQFSVERPDGSNFTLKIRSTKLEDSAMYFCASSEFWGTGNEQFFGPGTRLTVL.

J is TRBJ1-2 and V is TRBV2; D remains unclear. The CDR3 runs 14 residues. Germline V gene data show CDR1 as SNHLY and CDR2 as FYNNEI. The ends were cut back, 2 bases at V and 2 bases at J, with 9 bases in the middle. The CDR3 nucleotides read TGTGCCAGCAGTGAAACTAAGGACAACTATGGCTACACCTTC. Its translation is CASSETKDNYGYTF.

V and J are TRBV29-1 and TRBJ2-3; D unclear. The V and J ends lost 5 bases and 4 bases respectively, with 10 bases between them. Per the germline V gene, CDR1 is SQVTM and CDR2 is ANQGSEA. The CDR3 has 12 residues. The CDR3: CSVQPVADTQYF. The DNA of the CDR3 is TGCAGCGTTCAACCGGTGGCAGATACGCAGTATTTT.

The sample holds one count of this clonotype. At one boundary the junction diverges from the germline segment, which might be a read error. The chain has TRBV10-1 and TRBJ1-2; D is unresolved. This CDR3 contains 14 residues. Germline V lookup: CDR1 WNHNN, CDR2 SYGVQD (reference sequence). The CDR3 DNA sequence: TGCTCCAGCAGCGCGAGGAGGGATGCCTATGGCTACACCTTC. It specifies CSSSARRDAYGYTF.

The V and J genes are TRBV5-4 and TRBJ1-4; D call uncertain. The CDR3 loop spans 14 amino acids. Per the germline V gene, CDR1 is SGHNT and CDR2 is YYREEE (reference sequence). V was shortened by 0 bases and J by 7 bases, with 10 bases between the two germline ends. The CDR3 protein is CASSLGERGEKLFF. The CDR3 coding sequence is TGTGCCAGCAGCTTGGGGGAAAGAGGTGAAAAACTGTTTTTT. Filled out from reference TRBV5-4 and TRBJ1-4, the complete variable domain reads ETGVTQSPTHLIKTRGQQVTLRCSSQSGHNTVSWYQQALGQGPQFIFQYYREEENGRGNFPPRFSGLQFPNYSSELNVNALELDDSALYLCASSLGERGEKLFFGSGTQLSVL.

This clonotype was detected a few times. The chain uses TRBV11-2 and TRBJ2-5; D might be TRBD2 (5 bases). CDR1 SGHAT and CDR2 FQNNGV come from the germline V gene. This CDR3 is 14 amino acids long. Trimming took 3 bases from V and 5 from J, leaving 13 bases between them. The CDR3, as DNA: TGTGCCAGCAGCTTTTCGAGGGTTGGTGAGACCCAGTACTTC. It yields the protein CASSFSRVGETQYF. The variable domain in full, completed from reference TRBV11-2 and TRBJ2-5, reads EAGVAQSPRYKIIEKRQSVAFWCNPISGHATLYWYQQILGQGPKLLIQFQNNGVVDDSQLPKDRFSAERLKGVDSTLKIQPAKLEDSAVYLCASSFSRVGETQYFGPGTRLLVL.

This clonotype was counted only a few times. The chain combines TRBV6-1 with TRBJ1-3, with no clear D. The length of the CDR3 is 13 residues. Trimming left V 10 bases short and J 5 bases short, with 15 bases between. Germline lookup yields CDR1 MNHNS and CDR2 SASEGT. CDR3 sequence (DNA): TGTGCCATCAGAGAAGCCACTAGAAACACCATATATTTT. It is translated as CAIREATRNTIYF.

The V call is TRBV18, the J call TRBJ2-7, with D possibly matching TRBD2 (6 bases). The CDR3 extends over 15 amino acids. With 0 bases removed from V and 4 bases from J, the gap between germline ends came to 13 bases. Germline V lookup: CDR1 KGHSH, CDR2 LQKENI. The CDR3 nucleotides read TGTGCCAGCTCACCACCCCTAGCGCGAGGTTACGAGCAGTACTTC. It translates to CASSPPLARGYEQYF.

CDR3 coding DNA: TGTGCCAGCAGTGATTTTGATGAGCAGTTCTTC. Translated: CASSDFDEQFF. V and J are TRBV2 and TRBJ2-1; D is unclear. Germline CDR1 SNHLY, CDR2 FYNNEI. CDR3 size: 11 residues. V was trimmed by 3 bases and J by 8 bases, leaving 5 bases between them. Full variable domain (remainder filled in from reference TRBV2 and TRBJ2-1): EPEVTQTPSHQVTQMGQEVILRCVPISNHLYFYWYRQILGQKVEFLVSFYNNEISEKSEIFDDQFSVERPDGSNFTLKIRSTKLEDSAMYFCASSDFDEQFFGPGTRLTVL.